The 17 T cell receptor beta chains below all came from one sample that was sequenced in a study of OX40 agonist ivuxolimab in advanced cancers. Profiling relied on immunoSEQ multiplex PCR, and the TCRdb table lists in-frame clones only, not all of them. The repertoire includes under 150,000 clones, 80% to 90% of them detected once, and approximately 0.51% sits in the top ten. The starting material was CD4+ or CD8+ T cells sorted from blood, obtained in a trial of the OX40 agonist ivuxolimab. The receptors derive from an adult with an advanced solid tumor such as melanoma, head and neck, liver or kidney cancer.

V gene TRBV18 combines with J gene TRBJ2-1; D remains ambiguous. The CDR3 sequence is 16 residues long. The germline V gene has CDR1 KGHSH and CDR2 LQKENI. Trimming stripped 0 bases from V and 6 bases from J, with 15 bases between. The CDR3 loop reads CASSPPNSPRTNEQFF. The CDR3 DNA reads TGTGCCAGCTCACCACCCAACTCCCCCCGGACCAATGAGCAGTTCTTC.

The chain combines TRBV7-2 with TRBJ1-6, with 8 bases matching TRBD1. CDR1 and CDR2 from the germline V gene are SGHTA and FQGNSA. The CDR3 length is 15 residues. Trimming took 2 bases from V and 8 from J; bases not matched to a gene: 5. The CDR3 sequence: CASSLQGQGDSPLHF. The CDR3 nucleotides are TGTGCCAGCAGCTTACAAGGACAGGGCGATTCACCCCTCCACTTT.

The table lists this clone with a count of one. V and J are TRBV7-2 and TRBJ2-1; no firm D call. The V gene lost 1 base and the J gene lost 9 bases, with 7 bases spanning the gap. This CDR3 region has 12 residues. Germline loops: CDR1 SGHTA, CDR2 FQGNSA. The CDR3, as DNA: TGTGCCAGCAGCTTAGTCGCGGCTGAGCAGTTCTTC. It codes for CASSLVAAEQFF.

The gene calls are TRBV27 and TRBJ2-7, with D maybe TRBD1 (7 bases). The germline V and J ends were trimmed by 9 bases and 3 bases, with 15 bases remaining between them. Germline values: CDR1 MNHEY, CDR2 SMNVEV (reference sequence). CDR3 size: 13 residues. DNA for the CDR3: TGTGCCAGTCACAGGGGAGGAGGCTACGAGCAGTACTTC. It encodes CASHRGGGYEQYF.

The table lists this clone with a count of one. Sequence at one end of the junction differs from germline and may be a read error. The CDR3 DNA sequence: TGCGCCAGCAGCTTGGATAGGGTCACCCTCTACTTT. This encodes CASSLDRVTLYF. The chain employs TRBV5-1 and TRBJ1-6; no firm D call. This CDR3 contains 12 residues. Germline loops: CDR1 SGHRS, CDR2 YFSETQ.

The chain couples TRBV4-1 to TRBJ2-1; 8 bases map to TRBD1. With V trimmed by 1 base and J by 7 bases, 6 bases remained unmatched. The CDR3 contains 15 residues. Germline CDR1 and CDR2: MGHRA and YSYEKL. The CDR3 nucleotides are TGCGCCAGCAGCCAAGTGACAGGGGTGGAGAATGAGCAGTTCTTC. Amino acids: CASSQVTGVENEQFF.

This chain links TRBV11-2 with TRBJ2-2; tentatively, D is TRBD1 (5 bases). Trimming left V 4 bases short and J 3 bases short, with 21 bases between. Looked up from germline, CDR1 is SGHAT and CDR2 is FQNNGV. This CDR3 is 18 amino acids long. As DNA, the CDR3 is TGTGCCAGCAGCTCCTGGGGCCGAGCAGAGTCCTACACCGGGGAGCTGTTTTTT. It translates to CASSSWGRAESYTGELFF.

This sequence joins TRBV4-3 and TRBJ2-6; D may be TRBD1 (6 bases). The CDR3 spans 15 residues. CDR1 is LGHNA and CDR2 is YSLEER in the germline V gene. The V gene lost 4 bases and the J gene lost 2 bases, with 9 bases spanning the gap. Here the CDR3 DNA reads TGCGCCAGCAGCCCAGGGGAAACTGGGGCCAACGTCCTGACTTTC. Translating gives CASSPGETGANVLTF.

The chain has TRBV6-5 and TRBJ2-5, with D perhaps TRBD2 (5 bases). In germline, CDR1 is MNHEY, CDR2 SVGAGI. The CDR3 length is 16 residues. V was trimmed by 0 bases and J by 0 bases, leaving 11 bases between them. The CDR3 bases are TGTGCCAGCAGTTACTCGATTTCGGGGTACCAAGAGACCCAGTACTTC. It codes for CASSYSISGYQETQYF.

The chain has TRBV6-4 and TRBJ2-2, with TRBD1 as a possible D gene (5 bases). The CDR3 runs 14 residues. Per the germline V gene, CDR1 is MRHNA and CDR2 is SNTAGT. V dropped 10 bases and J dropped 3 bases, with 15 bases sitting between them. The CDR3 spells CATRKGIHTGELFF. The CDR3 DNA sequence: TGTGCCACCCGAAAGGGGATTCACACCGGGGAGCTGTTTTTT.

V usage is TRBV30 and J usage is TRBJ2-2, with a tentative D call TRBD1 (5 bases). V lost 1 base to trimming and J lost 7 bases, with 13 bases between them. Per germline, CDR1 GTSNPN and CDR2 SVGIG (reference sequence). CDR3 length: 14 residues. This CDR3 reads CAWSASGSVGELFF. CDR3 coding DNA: TGTGCCTGGAGTGCGTCAGGGTCTGTCGGGGAGCTGTTTTTT.

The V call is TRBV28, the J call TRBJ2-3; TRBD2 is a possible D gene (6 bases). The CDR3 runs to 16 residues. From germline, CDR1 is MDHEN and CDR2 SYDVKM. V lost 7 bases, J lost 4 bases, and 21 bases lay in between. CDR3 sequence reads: CASTQTWGEGADTQYF. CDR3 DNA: TGTGCCAGCACACAGACTTGGGGGGAAGGGGCAGATACGCAGTATTTT.

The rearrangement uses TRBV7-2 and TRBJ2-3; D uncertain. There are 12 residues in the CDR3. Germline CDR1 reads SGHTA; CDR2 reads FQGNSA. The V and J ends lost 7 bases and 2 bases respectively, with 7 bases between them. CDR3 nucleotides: TGTGCCAGCATGCGTTTCACAGATACGCAGTATTTT. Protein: CASMRFTDTQYF.

Here the CDR3 reads CASSPGTNYGYTF. Written as DNA, the CDR3 is TGTGCCAGTAGCCCGGGCACTAACTATGGCTACACCTTC. This sequence joins TRBV19 and TRBJ1-2; D uncertain. The CDR3 consists of 13 residues. Germline CDR1 and CDR2: LNHDA and SQIVND (reference sequence). Trimming left V 6 bases short and J 0 bases short, with 8 bases between.

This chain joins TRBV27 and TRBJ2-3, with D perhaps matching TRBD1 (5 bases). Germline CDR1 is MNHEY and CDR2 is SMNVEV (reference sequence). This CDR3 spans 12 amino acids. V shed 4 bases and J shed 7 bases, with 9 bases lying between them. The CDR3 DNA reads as TGTGCCAGCAGTTCTGTGGGGCATACGCAGTATTTT. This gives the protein CASSSVGHTQYF.

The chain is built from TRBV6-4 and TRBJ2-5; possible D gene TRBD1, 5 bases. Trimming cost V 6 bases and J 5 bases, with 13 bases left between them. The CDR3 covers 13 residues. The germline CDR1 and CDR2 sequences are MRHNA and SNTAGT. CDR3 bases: TGTGCCAGCAGCGACAGAATTTGGGAGACCCAGTACTTC. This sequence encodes CASSDRIWETQYF.

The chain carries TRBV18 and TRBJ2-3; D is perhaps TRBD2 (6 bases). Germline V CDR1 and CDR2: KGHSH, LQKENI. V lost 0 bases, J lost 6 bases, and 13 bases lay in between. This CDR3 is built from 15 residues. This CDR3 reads CASSPPGRGTDTQYF. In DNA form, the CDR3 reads TGTGCCAGCTCACCACCGGGCCGGGGGACGGATACGCAGTATTTT.